The clone carrying this T cell receptor beta chain occurred many times. Its antigen remains unidentified. The data belong to a study of T cell repertoires in cytomegalovirus infection. With V trimmed by 2 bases and J by 2 bases, 10 bases remained unmatched. From germline, CDR1 is SGHTA and CDR2 FQGNSA. The CDR3 has 17 residues. TCRdb processed the reads anew with MiXCR; each CDR3 protein has one entry. The sample consists of roughly 640,000 distinct CDR3 sequences, 20% to 30% of them appearing once. Study results and limitations: There were carriers of CMV plus the relevant HLA, and cumulative public TCR beta family frequency identified them.

The V and J genes are TRBV7-2 and TRBJ2-5; 8 positions agree with TRBD2. The sequence was obtained from a human donor in good health (CMV status not recorded). Some clones in this sample may be carry-over from other donors' samples. The specimen sequenced was CD8+ T cells from PBMCs. This CDR3 reads CASSLKGRERGQETQYF. CDR3 nucleotides: TGTGCCAGCAGCTTAAAGGGACGCGAGCGGGGGCAAGAGACCCAGTACTTC.